This TCR beta chain was identified during a study of T cell responses to AZD1222 COVID-19 vaccine. The method was immunoSEQ multiplex PCR; TCRdb's version includes in-frame clones alone and lacks a portion of them. The sample shows 150,000 to 200,000 clones, roughly nine tenths of them seen only once. The TCR sequence derives from an adult who received the AZD1222 COVID-19 vaccine. The specimen was peripheral blood, collected 28 days after the second AZD1222 dose.

This CDR3 reads CASTGGTSGGAVGETQYF. The CDR3 nucleotides are TGTGCCAGCACCGGTGGGACTAGCGGGGGGGCCGTAGGGGAGACCCAGTACTTC. The genes are TRBV2 and TRBJ2-5, with 16 positions matching TRBD2. Germline CDR1 is SNHLY and CDR2 is FYNNEI. The CDR3 is 18 residues long. V was pared by 7 bases and J by 5 bases, with 13 bases of the junction left unmatched.